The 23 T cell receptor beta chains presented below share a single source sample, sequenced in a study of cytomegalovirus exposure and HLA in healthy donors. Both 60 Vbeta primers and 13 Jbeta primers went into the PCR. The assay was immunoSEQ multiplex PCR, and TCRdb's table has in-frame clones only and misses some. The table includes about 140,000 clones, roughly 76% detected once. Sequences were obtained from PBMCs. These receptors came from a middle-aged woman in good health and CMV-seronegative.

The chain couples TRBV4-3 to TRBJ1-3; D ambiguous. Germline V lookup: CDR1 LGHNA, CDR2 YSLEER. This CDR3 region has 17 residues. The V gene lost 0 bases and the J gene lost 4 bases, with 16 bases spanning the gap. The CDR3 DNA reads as TGCGCCAGCAGCCAAGAACTCCCGAGGCCAGAAGGAAACACCATATATTTT. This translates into CASSQELPRPEGNTIYF.

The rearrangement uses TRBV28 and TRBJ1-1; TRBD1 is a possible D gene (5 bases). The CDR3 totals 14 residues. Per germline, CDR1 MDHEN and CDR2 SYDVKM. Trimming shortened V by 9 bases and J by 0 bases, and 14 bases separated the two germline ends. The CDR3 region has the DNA TGTGCCAGTGCTAGGGGTACTTTGAACACTGAAGCTTTCTTT. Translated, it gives CASARGTLNTEAFF.

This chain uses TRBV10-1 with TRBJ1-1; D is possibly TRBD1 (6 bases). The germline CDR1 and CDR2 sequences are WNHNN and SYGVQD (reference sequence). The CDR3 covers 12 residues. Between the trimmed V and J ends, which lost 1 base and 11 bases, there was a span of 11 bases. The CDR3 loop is CASSEWGLGAFF. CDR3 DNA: TGCGCCAGCAGTGAGTGGGGGCTCGGGGCTTTCTTT.

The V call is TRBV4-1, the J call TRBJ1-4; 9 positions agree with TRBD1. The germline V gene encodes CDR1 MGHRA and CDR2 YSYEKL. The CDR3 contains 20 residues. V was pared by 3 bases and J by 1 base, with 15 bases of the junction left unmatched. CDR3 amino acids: CASSHLPTGGYVLTNEKLFF. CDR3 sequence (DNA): TGCGCCAGCAGCCACCTCCCGACAGGGGGTTACGTGTTAACTAATGAAAAACTGTTTTTT.

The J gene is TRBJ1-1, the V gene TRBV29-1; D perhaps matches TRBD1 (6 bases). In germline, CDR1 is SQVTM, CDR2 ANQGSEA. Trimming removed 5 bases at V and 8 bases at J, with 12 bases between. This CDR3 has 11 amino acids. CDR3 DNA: TGCAGCGTTTGGACAGTCCGGGAAGCTTTCTTT. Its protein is CSVWTVREAFF.

CDR3 region: CASSENPTGELFF. CDR3 nucleotide sequence: TGTGCCAGCAGTGAAAATCCAACCGGGGAGCTGTTTTTT. The rearrangement joins TRBV2 to TRBJ2-2, with no clear D. Trimming left V 2 bases short and J 5 bases short, with 6 bases between. Germline V gene lookup returns CDR1 SNHLY and CDR2 FYNNEI. CDR3 length equals 13 residues.

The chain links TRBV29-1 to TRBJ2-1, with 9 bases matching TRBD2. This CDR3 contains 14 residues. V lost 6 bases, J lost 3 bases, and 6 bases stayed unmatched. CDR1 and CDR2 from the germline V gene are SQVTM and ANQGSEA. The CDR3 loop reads CSVRSGGYYNEQFF. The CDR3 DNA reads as TGCAGCGTCCGTAGCGGGGGATACTACAATGAGCAGTTCTTC.

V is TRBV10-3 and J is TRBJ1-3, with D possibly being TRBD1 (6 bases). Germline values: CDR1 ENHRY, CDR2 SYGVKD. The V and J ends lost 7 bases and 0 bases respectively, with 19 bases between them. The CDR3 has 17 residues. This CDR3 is CAIIDSKQGSSGNTIYF. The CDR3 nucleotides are TGTGCCATCATTGACTCTAAACAGGGCAGCTCTGGAAACACCATATATTTT.

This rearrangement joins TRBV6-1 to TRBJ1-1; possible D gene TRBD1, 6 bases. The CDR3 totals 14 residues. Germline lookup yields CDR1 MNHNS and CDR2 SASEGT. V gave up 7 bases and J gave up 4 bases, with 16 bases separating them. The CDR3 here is CASTKGGGSTEAFF. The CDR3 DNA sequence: TGTGCCAGCACCAAAGGGGGAGGGAGCACTGAAGCTTTCTTT.

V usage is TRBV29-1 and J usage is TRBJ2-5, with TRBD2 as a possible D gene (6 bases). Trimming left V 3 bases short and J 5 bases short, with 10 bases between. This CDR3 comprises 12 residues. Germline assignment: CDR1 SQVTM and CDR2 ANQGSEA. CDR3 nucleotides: TGCAGCGTTGATCAGGGAGGTGAGACCCAGTACTTC. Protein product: CSVDQGGETQYF.

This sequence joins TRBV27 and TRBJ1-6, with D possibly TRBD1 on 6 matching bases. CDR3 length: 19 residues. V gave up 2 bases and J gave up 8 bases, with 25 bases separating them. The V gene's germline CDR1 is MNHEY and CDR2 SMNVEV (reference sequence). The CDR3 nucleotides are TGTGCCAGCAGTTTAGGAACCCCACTCACAGGGATGGAGGATTCACCCCTCCACTTT. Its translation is CASSLGTPLTGMEDSPLHF.

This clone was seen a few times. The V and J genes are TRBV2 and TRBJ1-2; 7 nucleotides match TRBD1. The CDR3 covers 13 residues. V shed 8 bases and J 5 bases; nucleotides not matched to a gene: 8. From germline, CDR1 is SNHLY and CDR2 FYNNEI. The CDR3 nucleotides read TGTGCCAGCCCCGGGACAGTAGAATATGGCTACACCTTC. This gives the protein CASPGTVEYGYTF. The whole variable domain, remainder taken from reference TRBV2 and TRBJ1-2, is EPEVTQTPSHQVTQMGQEVILRCVPISNHLYFYWYRQILGQKVEFLVSFYNNEISEKSEIFDDQFSVERPDGSNFTLKIRSTKLEDSAMYFCASPGTVEYGYTFGSGTRLTVV.

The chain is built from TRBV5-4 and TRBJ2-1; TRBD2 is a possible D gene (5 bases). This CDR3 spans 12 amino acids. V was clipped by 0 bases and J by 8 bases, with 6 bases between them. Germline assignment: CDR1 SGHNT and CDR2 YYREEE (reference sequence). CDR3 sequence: CASSLAGDEQFF. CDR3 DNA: TGTGCCAGCAGCTTGGCCGGGGATGAGCAGTTCTTC.

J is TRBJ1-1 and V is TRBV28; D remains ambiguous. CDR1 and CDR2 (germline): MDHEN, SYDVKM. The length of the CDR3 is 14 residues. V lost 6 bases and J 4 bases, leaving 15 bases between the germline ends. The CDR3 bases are TGTGCCAGCAGCTCCTCCCCACCAGGCACTGAAGCTTTCTTT. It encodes CASSSSPPGTEAFF.

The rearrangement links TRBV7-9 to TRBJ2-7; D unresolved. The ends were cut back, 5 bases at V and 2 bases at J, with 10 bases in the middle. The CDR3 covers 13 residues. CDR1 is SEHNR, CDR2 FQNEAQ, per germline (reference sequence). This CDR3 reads CASSPTATYEQYV. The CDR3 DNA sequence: TGTGCCAGCAGCCCTACAGCCACCTACGAGCAGTACGTC.

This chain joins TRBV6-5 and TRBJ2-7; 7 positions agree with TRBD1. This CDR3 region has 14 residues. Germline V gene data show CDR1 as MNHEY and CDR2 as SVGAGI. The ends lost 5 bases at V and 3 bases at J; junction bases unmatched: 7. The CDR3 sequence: CASSRKTGNYEQYV. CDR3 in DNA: TGTGCCAGCAGTCGCAAGACAGGGAACTACGAGCAGTACGTC.

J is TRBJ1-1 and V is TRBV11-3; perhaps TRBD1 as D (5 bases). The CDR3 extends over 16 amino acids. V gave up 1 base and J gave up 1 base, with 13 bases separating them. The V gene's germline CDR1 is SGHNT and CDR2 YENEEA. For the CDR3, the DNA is TGTGCCAGCAGCTTAGGGGGCAGTGAAGCGAACACTGAAGCTTTCTTT. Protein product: CASSLGGSEANTEAFF.

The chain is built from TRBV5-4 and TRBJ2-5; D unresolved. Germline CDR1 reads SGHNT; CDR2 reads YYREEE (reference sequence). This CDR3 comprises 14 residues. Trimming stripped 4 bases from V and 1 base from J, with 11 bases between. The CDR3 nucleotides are TGTGCCAGCAGCGGTATACAACCCCAAGAGACCCAGTACTTC. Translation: CASSGIQPQETQYF.

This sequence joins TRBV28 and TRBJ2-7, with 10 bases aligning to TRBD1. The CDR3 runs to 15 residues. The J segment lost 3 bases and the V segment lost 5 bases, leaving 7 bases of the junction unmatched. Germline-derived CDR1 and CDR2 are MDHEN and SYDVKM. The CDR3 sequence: CASSPTGQGGYEQYV. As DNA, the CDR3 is TGTGCCAGCAGTCCAACCGGACAGGGGGGCTACGAGCAGTACGTC.

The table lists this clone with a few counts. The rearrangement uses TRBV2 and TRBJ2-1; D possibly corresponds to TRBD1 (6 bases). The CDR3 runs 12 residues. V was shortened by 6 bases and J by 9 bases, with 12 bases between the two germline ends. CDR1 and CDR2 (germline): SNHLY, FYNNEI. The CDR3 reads CASSGEGGEQFF. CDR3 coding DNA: TGTGCCAGCAGCGGGGAAGGGGGTGAGCAGTTCTTC.

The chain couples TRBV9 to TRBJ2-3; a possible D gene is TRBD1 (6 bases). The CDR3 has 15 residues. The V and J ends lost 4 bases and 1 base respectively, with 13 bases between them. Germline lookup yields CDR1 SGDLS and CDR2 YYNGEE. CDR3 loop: CASSPTPGGTDTQYF. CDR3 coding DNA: TGTGCCAGCAGCCCTACCCCAGGGGGCACAGATACGCAGTATTTT.

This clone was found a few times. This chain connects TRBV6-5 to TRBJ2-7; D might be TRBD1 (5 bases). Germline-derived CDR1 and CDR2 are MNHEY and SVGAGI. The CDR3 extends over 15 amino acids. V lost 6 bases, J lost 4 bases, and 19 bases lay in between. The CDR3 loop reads CASRRGISEGYEQYF. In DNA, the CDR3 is TGTGCCAGCAGAAGGGGTATCAGTGAAGGATACGAGCAGTACTTC.

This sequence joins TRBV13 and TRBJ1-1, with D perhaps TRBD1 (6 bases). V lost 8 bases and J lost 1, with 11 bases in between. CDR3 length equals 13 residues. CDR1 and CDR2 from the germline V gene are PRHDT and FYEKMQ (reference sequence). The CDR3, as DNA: TGTGCCAGCCTCATACAGGGGAACACTGAAGCTTTCTTT. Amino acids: CASLIQGNTEAFF.